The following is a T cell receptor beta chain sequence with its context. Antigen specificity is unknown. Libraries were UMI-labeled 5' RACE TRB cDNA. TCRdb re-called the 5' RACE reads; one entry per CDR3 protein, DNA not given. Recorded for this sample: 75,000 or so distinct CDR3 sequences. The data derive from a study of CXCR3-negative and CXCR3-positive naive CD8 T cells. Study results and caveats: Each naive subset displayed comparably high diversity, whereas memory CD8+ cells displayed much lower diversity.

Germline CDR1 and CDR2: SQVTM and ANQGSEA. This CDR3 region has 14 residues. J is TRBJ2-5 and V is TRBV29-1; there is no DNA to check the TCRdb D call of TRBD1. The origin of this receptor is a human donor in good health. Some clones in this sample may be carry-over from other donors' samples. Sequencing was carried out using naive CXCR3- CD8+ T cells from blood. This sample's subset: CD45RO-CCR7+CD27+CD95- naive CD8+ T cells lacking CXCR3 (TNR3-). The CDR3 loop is CSVEDLDREETQYF.